The present T cell receptor (beta chain) was sequenced within a study of T cells in narcolepsy. Study results and limitations: Healthy controls reportedly lacked the autoreactive clonotypes serially found in patients' blood.

Worth noting for this clone: Its matching antigen is unknown.

The assay was immunoSEQ multiplex PCR, and TCRdb's table has in-frame clones only and misses some. The sample has 35,000 or so clones; under 85% are singletons. This CDR3 contains 13 residues. Germline V gives CDR1 MNHNY, CDR2 SVGAGI (reference sequence). Between the trimmed V and J ends, which lost 7 bases and 2 bases, there was a span of 9 bases. The sample taken for sequencing was CD45RA- memory CD4+ T cells from PBMCs. This clonotype was obtained from a human donor with narcolepsy. The V call is TRBV6-6, the J call TRBJ1-5, with unresolved D. The CDR3 DNA follows: TGTGCCAGCAATAGGGAGGGCAATCAGCCCCAGCATTTT. Its translation is CASNREGNQPQHF.